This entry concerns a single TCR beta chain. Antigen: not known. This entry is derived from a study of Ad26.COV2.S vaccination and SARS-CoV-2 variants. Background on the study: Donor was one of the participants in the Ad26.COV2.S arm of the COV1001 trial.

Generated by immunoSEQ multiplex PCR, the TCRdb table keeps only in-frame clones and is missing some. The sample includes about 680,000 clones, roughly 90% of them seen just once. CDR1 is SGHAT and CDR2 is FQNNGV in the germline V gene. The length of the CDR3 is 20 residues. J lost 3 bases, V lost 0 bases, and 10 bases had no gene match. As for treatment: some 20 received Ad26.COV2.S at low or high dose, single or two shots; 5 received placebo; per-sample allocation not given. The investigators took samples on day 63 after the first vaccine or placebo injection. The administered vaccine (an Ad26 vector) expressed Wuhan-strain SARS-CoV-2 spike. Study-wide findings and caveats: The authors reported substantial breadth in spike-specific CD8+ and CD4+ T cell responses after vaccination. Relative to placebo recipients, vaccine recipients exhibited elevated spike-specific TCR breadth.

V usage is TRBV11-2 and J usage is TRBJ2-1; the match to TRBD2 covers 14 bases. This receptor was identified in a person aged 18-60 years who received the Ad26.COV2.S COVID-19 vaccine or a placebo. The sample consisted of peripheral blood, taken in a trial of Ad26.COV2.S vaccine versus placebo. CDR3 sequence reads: CASSLELIGGLAGDYNEQFF. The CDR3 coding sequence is TGTGCCAGCAGCTTAGAGTTGATTGGGGGACTAGCGGGAGACTACAATGAGCAGTTCTTC.